This T cell receptor beta chain was captured by sequencing in a study of early T cells in non-severe SARS-CoV-2 infection. V was shortened by 4 bases and J by 5 bases, with 17 bases between the two germline ends. In germline, CDR1 is DFQATT, CDR2 SNEGSKA (reference sequence). The CDR3 totals 14 residues. Study-level results: The matching step, a VDJdb search, favored anti-spike CD8 responses and missed private and CD4 specificities.

Individual cDNA molecules carried attached unique molecular identifiers. TCRdb analysed the 5' RACE reads with MiXCR anew, one entry per CDR3 protein. The sample consists of 99,000 or so distinct CDR3 sequences, roughly 17% of them appearing once. This clonotype was seen ten or more times. Antigen specificity is unknown. The V gene is TRBV20-1, the J gene TRBJ1-1; TRBD1 might be the D (5 bases). Sequenced: whole blood. The TCR comes from an adult who was a healthcare worker with PCR-confirmed SARS-CoV-2 infection or an uninfected control (not recorded which). CDR3 DNA: TGCAGTGCTAACGAAATCGCTGGGGGGACTGAAGCTTTCTTT. This codes for CSANEIAGGTEAFF.